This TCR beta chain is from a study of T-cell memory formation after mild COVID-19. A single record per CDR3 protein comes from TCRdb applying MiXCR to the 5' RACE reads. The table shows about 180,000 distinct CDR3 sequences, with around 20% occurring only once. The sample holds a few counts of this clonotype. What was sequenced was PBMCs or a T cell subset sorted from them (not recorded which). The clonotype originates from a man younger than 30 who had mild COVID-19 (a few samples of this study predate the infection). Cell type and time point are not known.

DNA for the CDR3: TGTGCCTGGACCGGACGGGGGAACACTGAAGCTTTCTTT. Its protein product is CAWTGRGNTEAFF. This sequence joins TRBV30 and TRBJ1-1; D unclear. Germline loops: CDR1 GTSNPN, CDR2 SVGIG (reference sequence). Trimming left V 4 bases short and J 1 base short, with 10 bases between. The CDR3 extends over 13 amino acids.